This T cell receptor (beta chain) was recorded in a study of cytomegalovirus exposure and HLA in healthy donors. Overall study findings and caveats: TCR sequences were mostly rare, though some public TCRs occurred in many donors. The study designated 150 or so TCR beta chains cytomegalovirus-associated. An assumption of roughly uniform sequencing depth across donors underlay the presence/absence analyses.

The ends lost 5 bases at V and 0 bases at J; junction bases unmatched: 14. The CDR3 covers 18 residues. Germline V CDR1 and CDR2: SEHNR, FQNEAQ (reference sequence). PCR was performed using 60 Vbeta and 13 Jbeta primers. Produced via immunoSEQ multiplex PCR; TCRdb's table is partial and in-frame only. The table for this sample gives 150,000 to 200,000 clones. As for this clone: What it binds is unknown.

The clonotype was recovered from a boy aged 5-17 years in good health and CMV-seronegative. V and J are TRBV7-9 and TRBJ2-3, with 7 bases that match TRBD1. Material for sequencing was PBMCs. CDR3 residues: CASSEPPRQGTSTDTQYF. CDR3 in DNA: TGTGCCAGCAGCGAGCCCCCCAGACAGGGAACTAGCACAGATACGCAGTATTTT.